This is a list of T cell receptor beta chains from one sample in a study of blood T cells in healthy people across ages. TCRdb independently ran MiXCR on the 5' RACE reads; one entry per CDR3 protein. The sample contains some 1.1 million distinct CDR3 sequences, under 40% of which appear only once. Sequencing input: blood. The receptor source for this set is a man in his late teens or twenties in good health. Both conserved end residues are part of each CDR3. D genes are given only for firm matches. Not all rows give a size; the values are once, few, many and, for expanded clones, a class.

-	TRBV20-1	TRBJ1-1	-	TGCAGTGCTAGAGATTATCTTGGGGTCGGGGCTTTCTTT	CSARDYLGVGAFF
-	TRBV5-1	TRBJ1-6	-	TGCGCCAGCAGCTTACGGGATAATTCACCCCTCCACTTT	CASSLRDNSPLHF
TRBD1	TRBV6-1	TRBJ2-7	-	TGTGCCACATCTTGGGGACAGCGAGACAGCGAGCAGTACTTC	CATSWGQRDSEQYF
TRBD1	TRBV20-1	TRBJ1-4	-	TGCAGTGCTAGAGAGTGGGACAGGGTATACGAAGAAAAACTGTTTTTT	CSAREWDRVYEEKLFF
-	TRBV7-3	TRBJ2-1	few	TGTGCCAGCAGCCCAGAGTTTTACTCCTACAATGAGCAGTTCTTC	CASSPEFYSYNEQFF
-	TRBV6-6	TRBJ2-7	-	TGTGCCAGCAGTTTGATACAGGTCTCCTACGAGCAGTACTTC	CASSLIQVSYEQYF
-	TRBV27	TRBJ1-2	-	TGTGCCAGCACCCCTTTTCTTTCCGGGACGGGGTGGGATGGCTACACCTTC	CASTPFLSGTGWDGYTF
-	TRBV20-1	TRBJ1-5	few	TGCAGTGCTACCGGTGGGCTTCCGATGGGGTATAGCAATCAGCCCCAGCATTTT	CSATGGLPMGYSNQPQHF
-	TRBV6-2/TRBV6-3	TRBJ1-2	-	TGTGCCAGCAGCCGTCGGGGGCCGTCGACTTCAAGCGGCTACACCTTC	CASSRRGPSTSSGYTF
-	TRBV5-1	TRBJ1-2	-	TGCGCCAGCAGCTTGGGGGACATGGACTATGGCTACACCTTC	CASSLGDMDYGYTF
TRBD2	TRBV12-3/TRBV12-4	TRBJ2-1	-	TGTGCCAGCAGTTCCGGCTACGGGGGGGCTGATAAGCAGTTCTTC	CASSSGYGGADKQFF
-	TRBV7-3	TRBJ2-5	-	TGTGCCAGCAGCATGAGATTCCAAGAGACCCAGTACTTC	CASSMRFQETQYF
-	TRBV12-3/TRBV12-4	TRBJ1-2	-	TGTGCCAGCAGTTTACGGCCAGTTCAAAACTATGGCTACACCTTC	CASSLRPVQNYGYTF
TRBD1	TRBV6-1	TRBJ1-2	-	TGTGCCAGCAGCGAAAGACAGGGGGCGCGAGACTACACCTTC	CASSERQGARDYTF
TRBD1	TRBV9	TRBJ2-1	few	TGTGCCAGCAGCGCTCGGACAGGGAGAACGAATGAGCAGTTCTTC	CASSARTGRTNEQFF
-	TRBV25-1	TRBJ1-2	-	TGTGCCAGCAGTGAATTGGGCTCCGGACATGGCTACACCTTC	CASSELGSGHGYTF
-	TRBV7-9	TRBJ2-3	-	TGTGCCAGCAGCTTAATAACCAGGACAGATACGCAGTATTTT	CASSLITRTDTQYF
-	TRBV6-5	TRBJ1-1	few	TGTGCCAGCAATAGAGGAGGGGACACTGAAGCTTTCTTT	CASNRGGDTEAFF
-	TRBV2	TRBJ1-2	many	TGTGCCAGCACCACCCGGAAACTTAACTATGGCTACACCTTC	CASTTRKLNYGYTF
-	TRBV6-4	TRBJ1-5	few	TGTGCCAGCAGTGCTGAGGGAGGCAATCAGCCCCAGCATTTT	CASSAEGGNQPQHF
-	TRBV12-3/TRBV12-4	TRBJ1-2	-	TGTGCCAGCACTCCGTCCGGGGAGCTGTTTTTGGGAGAAGGCTACACCTTC	CASTPSGELFLGEGYTF
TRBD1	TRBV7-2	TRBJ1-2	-	TGTGCCAGCAGCCAGGGGGGGACTTATGACTATGGCTACACCTTC	CASSQGGTYDYGYTF
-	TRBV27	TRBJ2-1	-	TGTGCCAGCAGTTTGGTTGGAGGAAGGTCCTACAATGAGCAGTTCTTC	CASSLVGGRSYNEQFF
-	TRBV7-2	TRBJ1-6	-	TGTGCCAGCAACGGGCGGGGTAACTATTCACCCCTCCACTTT	CASNGRGNYSPLHF
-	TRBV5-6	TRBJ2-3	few	TGTGCCAGCAGCTTGGCCCTGAGTGGTACGCAGTATTTT	CASSLALSGTQYF